The sequence of this T cell receptor beta chain was determined in a study of CD8 T cells in ankylosing spondylitis. Making use of molecular barcodes, quantitative 5'-RACE generated TCR beta libraries. TCRdb independently ran MiXCR on the 5' RACE reads; one entry per CDR3 protein. The sample carries 500,000 or so distinct CDR3 sequences, roughly 5.3% recorded once. The CDR3 is made up of 16 amino acids. V was clipped by 6 bases and J by 6 bases, with 24 bases between them. Germline V gives CDR1 DFQATT, CDR2 SNEGSKA (reference sequence). This clonotype has at least ten counts. Its antigen remains unknown. Points from the study as a whole: Ankylosing spondylitis blood appeared to be characterized by a TCR beta motif of eight or nine highly homologous variants.

Sequencing was done on a sample of blood, either unsorted or a sorted T cell fraction (not recorded which). The V call is TRBV20-1, the J call TRBJ1-5; perhaps TRBD1 as D (6 bases). This TCR derives from a male donor with ankylosing spondylitis. The CDR3 here is CSALDPRSGASQPQHF. DNA for the CDR3: TGCAGTGCCCTGGACCCCCGCTCAGGGGCGAGTCAGCCCCAGCATTTT.